The T cell receptor beta chain described here comes from a study of blood T cell repertoires in COVID-19. Overall study: Samples came from the United States, Italy and Spain, spanning acute and convalescent COVID-19. From T cells, B-cell-depleted T cells, or PBMCs came the material, which was cDNA or gDNA.

Original methodology: Estimated nucleated cell counts came from reference gene primer amplification. TCRdb's copy holds only in-frame clones and misses some; the assay was immunoSEQ multiplex PCR. V and J calls and clone size come straight from that table; D and trimming were deduced from the DNA. The profile shows roughly 250,000 clones, approximately 91% of them singletons. The receptor's source is a woman aged 40 to 50 who had recovered from COVID-19. Sequencing used peripheral blood.

This CDR3 is CASRDLGEQYF. The CDR3 nucleotides are TGTGCCAGCCGGGACTTAGGGGAGCAGTACTTC. The chain combines TRBV11-1 with TRBJ2-7; D is perhaps TRBD2 (6 bases). The CDR3 extends over 11 amino acids. CDR1 and CDR2 from the germline V gene are SGHAT and FQDESV (reference sequence). The ends were cut back, 8 bases at V and 7 bases at J, with 12 bases in the middle.